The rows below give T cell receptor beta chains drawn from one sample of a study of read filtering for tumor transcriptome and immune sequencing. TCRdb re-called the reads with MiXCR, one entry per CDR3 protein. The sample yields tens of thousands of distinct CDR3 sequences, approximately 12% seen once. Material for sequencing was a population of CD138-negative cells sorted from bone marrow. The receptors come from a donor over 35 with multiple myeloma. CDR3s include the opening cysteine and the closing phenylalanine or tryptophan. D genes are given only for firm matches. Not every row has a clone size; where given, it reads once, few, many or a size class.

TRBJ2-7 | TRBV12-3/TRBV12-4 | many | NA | TGTGCCAGCAGTTTAAGCCAGTCGAGTTACGAGCAGTACTTC | CASSLSQSSYEQYF
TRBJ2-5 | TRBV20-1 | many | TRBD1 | TGCAGTGCTAGAGAGGTCATGGTGTGGGACAGGGGGGAGGAGACCCAGTACTTC | CSAREVMVWDRGEETQYF
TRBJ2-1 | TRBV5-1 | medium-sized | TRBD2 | TGCGCCAGCAGCTTGGGGCTAGCGGGAATGGGTGAGCAGTTCTTC | CASSLGLAGMGEQFF
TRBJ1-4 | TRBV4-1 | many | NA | TGCGCCAGCAGCCAAGAGGTGAGGGACGTCAAACTGTTTTTT | CASSQEVRDVKLFF
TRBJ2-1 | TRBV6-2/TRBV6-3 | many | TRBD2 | TGTGCCAGCAGTTCGGGACTAGCGGGAGGTGATGAGCAGTTCTTC | CASSSGLAGGDEQFF
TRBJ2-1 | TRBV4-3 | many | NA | TGCGCCAGCAGCCAAAACTTAGCGAACAATGAGCAGTTCTTC | CASSQNLANNEQFF
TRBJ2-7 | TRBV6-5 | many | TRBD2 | TGTGCCAGCAGTTACACCCCGGGACTACGAGACTACGAGCAGTACTTC | CASSYTPGLRDYEQYF
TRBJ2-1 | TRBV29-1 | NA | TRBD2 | TGCAGCTTTGAAGCGTCTAGCGGGAGGTCAAGGAACGAGCAGTTCTTC | CSFEASSGRSRNEQFF
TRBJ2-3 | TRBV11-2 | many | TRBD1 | TGTGCCAGCAGCTACGGCATGACAGGGGCAGATACGCAGTATTTT | CASSYGMTGADTQYF
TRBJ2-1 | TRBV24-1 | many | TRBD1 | TGTGCCACCAGTGCCCCCGTGGGACAGGGGCCCAATGAGCAGTTCTTC | CATSAPVGQGPNEQFF
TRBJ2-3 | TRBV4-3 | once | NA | TGCGCCAGCAGCCAATCATTTCTGGCGCTAGCGTCGGGCACAGATACGCAGTATTTT | CASSQSFLALASGTDTQYF
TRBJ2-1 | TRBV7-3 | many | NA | TGTGCCAGCAGCTCCCGACAGGAGCCGTGGTACAATGAGCAGTTCTTC | CASSSRQEPWYNEQFF
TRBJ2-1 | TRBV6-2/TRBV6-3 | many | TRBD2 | TGTGCCAGCAGGAAGGGGCCGGGACTAGCGGGAGATGGTGAGCAGTTCTTC | CASRKGPGLAGDGEQFF
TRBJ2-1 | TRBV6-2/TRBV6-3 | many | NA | TGTGCCAGCAGTTACTCGAGGGAATACAATGAGCAGTTCTTC | CASSYSREYNEQFF
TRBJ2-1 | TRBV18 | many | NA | TGTGCCAGCTCACCGCGGGACCACTCCTACAATGAGCAGTTCTTC | CASSPRDHSYNEQFF
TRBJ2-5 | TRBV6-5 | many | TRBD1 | TGTGCCAGCAGTTACGGGGGGACAGGGGCCCTGGAGGAGACCCAGTACTTC | CASSYGGTGALEETQYF
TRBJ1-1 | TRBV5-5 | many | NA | TGTGCCAGCAGCTTGGGTATCGTTAGCGTGAACACTGAAGCTTTCTTT | CASSLGIVSVNTEAFF
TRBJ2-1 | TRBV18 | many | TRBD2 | TGTGCCAGCTCACTACGGGGGGACAATGAGCAGTTCTTC | CASSLRGDNEQFF
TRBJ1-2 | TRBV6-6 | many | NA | TGTGCCAGCAGTTACAGACGGGAGAGCCCTAACTATGGCTACACCTTC | CASSYRRESPNYGYTF
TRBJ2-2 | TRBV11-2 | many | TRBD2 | TGTGCCAGCAGCCGCCAAGCGGGGGCGAACACCGGGGAGCTGTTTTTT | CASSRQAGANTGELFF
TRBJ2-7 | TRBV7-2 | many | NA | TGTGCCAGCAGCCCCTGGAGCGGACGTCCCCACGAGCAGTACTTC | CASSPWSGRPHEQYF
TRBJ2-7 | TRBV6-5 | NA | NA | TGTGCCAGCAGTTACTCGGGGGGCGGAGGAACCCACGAGCAGTACTTC | CASSYSGGGGTHEQYF
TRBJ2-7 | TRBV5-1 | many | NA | TGCGCCAGCAGCTTACAGGGACCCTACGAGCAGTACTTC | CASSLQGPYEQYF
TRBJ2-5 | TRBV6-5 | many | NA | TGTGCCAGCAGTAACCGGCCGGCCCCCTCGTTGGAGACCCAGTACTTC | CASSNRPAPSLETQYF
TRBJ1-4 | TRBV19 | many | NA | TGTGCCAGTAGTACCAACGGGGAAAAACTGTTTTTT | CASSTNGEKLFF
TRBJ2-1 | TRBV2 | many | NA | TGTGCCAGCAGTGAGTATGGACAAAGCTCCTACAATGAGCAGTTCTTC | CASSEYGQSSYNEQFF
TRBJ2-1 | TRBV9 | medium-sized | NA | TGTGCCAGCAGCTCTAGATGGGGGCAGGGGTCGGATGAGCAGTTCTTC | CASSSRWGQGSDEQFF
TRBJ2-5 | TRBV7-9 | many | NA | TGTGCCAGCAGCTCCGGGGGGCGTCTGGAGACCCAGTACTTC | CASSSGGRLETQYF
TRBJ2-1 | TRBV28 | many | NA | TGTGCCACTCAACTAGACGGGAGCTACAATGAGCAGTTCTTC | CATQLDGSYNEQFF
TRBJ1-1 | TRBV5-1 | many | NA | TGCGCCAGCAGCTTGAGATCGGACAGTGGTACTGAAGCTTTCTTT | CASSLRSDSGTEAFF